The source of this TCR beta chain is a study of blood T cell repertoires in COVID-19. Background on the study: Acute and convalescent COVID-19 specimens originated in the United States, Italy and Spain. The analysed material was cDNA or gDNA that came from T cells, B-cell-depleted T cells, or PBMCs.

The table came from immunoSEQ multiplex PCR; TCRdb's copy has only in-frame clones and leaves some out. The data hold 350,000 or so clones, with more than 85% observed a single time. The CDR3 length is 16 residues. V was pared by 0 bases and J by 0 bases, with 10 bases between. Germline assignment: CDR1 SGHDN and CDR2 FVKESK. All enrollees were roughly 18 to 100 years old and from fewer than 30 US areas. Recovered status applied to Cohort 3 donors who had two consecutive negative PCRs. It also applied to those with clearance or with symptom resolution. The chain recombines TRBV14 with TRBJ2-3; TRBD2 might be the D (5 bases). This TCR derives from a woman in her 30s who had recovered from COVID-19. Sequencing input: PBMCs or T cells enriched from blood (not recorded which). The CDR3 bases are TGTGCCAGCAGCCAAGATGAGGGTGCGAGCACAGATACGCAGTATTTT. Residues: CASSQDEGASTDTQYF.